This TCR beta chain was documented in a study of blood T cell repertoires in COVID-19. Background on the study: Sources were T cells, B-cell-depleted T cells, or PBMCs; the material itself was cDNA or gDNA.

Germline-derived CDR1 and CDR2 are KGHSH and LQKENI. V was pared by 1 base and J by 0 bases, with 6 bases between. The CDR3 totals 14 residues. Original processing methods: From reference gene primer amplification, estimates of nucleated cell counts were derived. Repertoires were generated with immunoSEQ multiplex PCR, while TCRdb's copy carries only in-frame clones and drops some. That table supplies the V and J calls and clone size; D and trimming were determined from the DNA. The sample records about 68,000 clones, over 75% being singletons. The chain couples TRBV18 to TRBJ2-5; D gene unclear. What was sequenced was peripheral blood. The TCR was taken from a man aged 50 to 60 with acute or convalescent COVID-19. The CDR3 spells CASSPQPDQETQYF. CDR3 nucleotides: TGTGCCAGCTCACCACAGCCCGACCAAGAGACCCAGTACTTC.